Listed here are 22 T cell receptor beta chains from one sample, sequenced in a study of blood T cell repertoires in COVID-19. Clones were sequenced by immunoSEQ multiplex PCR, and TCRdb holds only the in-frame ones, with some missing. The data hold just under 65,000 clones, with approximately 80% observed a single time. The sequencing sample was made of peripheral blood. The receptors come from a man aged 55 to 70 with COVID-19, enrolled during active disease.

This rearrangement joins TRBV19 to TRBJ2-1; the D gene is possibly TRBD2 (5 bases). Germline CDR1 LNHDA, CDR2 SQIVND (reference sequence). The CDR3 is 16 residues long. Trimming took 5 bases from V and 6 from J, leaving 20 bases between them. CDR3 sequence (DNA): TGTGCCAGTAGTTCCCCCCCCGGGGAAACCCTCAATGAGCAGTTCTTC. Its translation: CASSSPPGETLNEQFF. Based on the CDR3 plus reference TRBV19 and TRBJ2-1, the full variable domain is DGGITQSPKYLFRKEGQNVTLSCEQNLNHDAMYWYRQDPGQGLRLIYYSQIVNDFQKGDIAEGYSVSREKKESFPLTVTSAQKNPTAFYLCASSSPPGETLNEQFFGPGTRLTVL.

The chain combines TRBV5-4 with TRBJ2-2; possible D gene TRBD2, 7 bases. Trimming removed 0 bases from V and 7 bases from J, with 10 bases in between. Germline V CDR1 and CDR2: SGHNT, YYREEE (reference sequence). The CDR3 is 14 amino acids. CDR3: CASSLEGGSGELFF. As DNA, the CDR3 is TGTGCCAGCAGCTTGGAGGGGGGGAGCGGGGAGCTGTTTTTT.

The chain joins TRBV11-2 to TRBJ1-5, with 8 bases lining up with TRBD1. The CDR3 contains 16 residues. Trimming took 6 bases from V and 8 from J; bases not matched to a gene: 15. Germline CDR1 is SGHAT and CDR2 is FQNNGV. The CDR3 region is CASSPSGYRGNEPQHF. Written as DNA, the CDR3 is TGTGCCAGCAGTCCTTCGGGATACAGGGGGAACGAGCCCCAGCATTTT.

The chain recombines TRBV6-1 with TRBJ1-5; no reliable D call. Germline V gene sequence: CDR1 MNHNS, CDR2 SASEGT. V lost 0 bases and J 0 bases, leaving 9 bases between the germline ends. The CDR3 has 16 residues. Written as DNA, the CDR3 is TGTGCCAGCAGTGAAGCCCACGGGTATAGCAATCAGCCCCAGCATTTT. It codes for CASSEAHGYSNQPQHF.

This chain connects TRBV3-1 (or the pseudogene TRBV3-2) to TRBJ1-1; 8 bases line up with TRBD1. The CDR3 contains 15 residues. Per the germline V gene, CDR1 is LGHDT and CDR2 is YNNKEL (reference sequence). V lost 4 bases and J lost 3; bases outside the gene matches: 7. This chain's CDR3 is CASSRWDRIDTEAFF. The DNA for the CDR3 is TGTGCCAGCAGCCGCTGGGACAGGATTGACACTGAAGCTTTCTTT.

The chain recombines TRBV11-3 with TRBJ1-2; 10 bases are a match to TRBD1. This CDR3 region has 15 residues. Trimming took 5 bases from V and 6 from J; bases not matched to a gene: 9. Germline CDR1 and CDR2: SGHNT and YENEEA. CDR3 sequence reads: CASSHGTGEGDGYTF. In nucleotides, the CDR3 is TGTGCCAGCAGCCATGGGACAGGGGAAGGAGATGGCTACACCTTC.

The V call is TRBV19, the J call TRBJ2-1, with D maybe TRBD1 (6 bases). V was pared by 4 bases and J by 3 bases, with 16 bases between. Per germline, CDR1 LNHDA and CDR2 SQIVND (reference sequence). There are 16 residues in the CDR3. For the CDR3, the DNA is TGTGCCAGTAGTACCCTCGGGACATTTAGCTACAATGAGCAGTTCTTC. It translates to CASSTLGTFSYNEQFF.

The gene calls are TRBV5-6 and TRBJ2-1; a possible D gene is TRBD2 (5 bases). Germline CDR1 reads SGHDT; CDR2 reads YYEEEE. V lost 4 bases and J 6 bases, leaving 8 bases between the germline ends. The CDR3 consists of 12 residues. The CDR3 loop is CASSSSGNEQFF. In nucleotides, the CDR3 is TGTGCCAGCAGCAGCAGCGGCAATGAGCAGTTCTTC.

The rearrangement links TRBV10-3 to TRBJ2-1; tentatively, D is TRBD1 (5 bases). Per the germline V gene, CDR1 is ENHRY and CDR2 is SYGVKD. Trimming cost V 2 bases and J 6 bases, with 11 bases left between them. This CDR3 contains 14 residues. As DNA, the CDR3 is TGTGCCATCAGTGAGAACAGGCCGGGCAATGAGCAGTTCTTC. This gives the protein CAISENRPGNEQFF.

This chain connects TRBV30 to TRBJ2-3; 16 bases align to TRBD2. Germline V gives CDR1 GTSNPN, CDR2 SVGIG (reference sequence). V shed 2 bases, J shed 5 bases, and the junction held 4 bases outside the gene matches. There are 16 residues in the CDR3. CDR3 DNA sequence: TGTGCCTGGAGTTACGGGACTAGCGGGAGGGGAGATACGCAGTATTTT. This codes for CAWSYGTSGRGDTQYF.

The chain carries TRBV9 and TRBJ2-7; tentative D call: TRBD2 (6 bases). Trimming took 0 bases from V and 2 from J, leaving 12 bases between them. The germline CDR1 and CDR2 sequences are SGDLS and YYNGEE. The CDR3 has 15 amino acids. As DNA, the CDR3 is TGTGCCAGCAGCGTAGATGGGACTGGGGCCTACGAGCAGTACTTC. The encoded protein is CASSVDGTGAYEQYF.

Only one count was recorded for this clone. Other nucleotide sequences in the sample specify the same CDR3. This chain uses TRBV9 with TRBJ2-7, with a weak D call TRBD2 (5 bases). Trimming shortened V by 2 bases and J by 3 bases, and 6 bases separated the two germline ends. The germline CDR1 and CDR2 sequences are SGDLS and YYNGEE. The CDR3 is 12 amino acids. CDR3 sequence reads: CASSVEGYEQYF. For the CDR3, the DNA is TGTGCCAGCAGCGTTGAGGGCTACGAGCAGTACTTC.

In nucleotides, the CDR3 is TGTGCCAGCAGCACCCGAGGAGGGTCTAGCGGGGGGGAATACAATGAGCAGTTCTTC. Residues: CASSTRGGSSGGEYNEQFF. The chain recombines TRBV11-2 with TRBJ2-1; TRBD2 aligns across 12 bases. V shed 5 bases, J shed 4 bases, and the junction held 15 bases outside the gene matches. This CDR3 has 19 amino acids. Germline values: CDR1 SGHAT, CDR2 FQNNGV.

This clone was counted a few times. The chain uses TRBV6-5 and TRBJ1-1; D call uncertain. This CDR3 has 12 amino acids. Per germline, CDR1 MNHEY and CDR2 SVGAGI. Trimming took off 4 bases at V and 7 bases at J, with 10 bases between the two ends. CDR3 residues: CASSSTVNEAFF. The DNA for the CDR3 is TGTGCCAGCAGTTCCACAGTCAATGAAGCTTTCTTT.

This clone was seen only once. V is TRBV11-2 and J is TRBJ2-1, with 13 bases that match TRBD2. This CDR3 is 16 amino acids long. CDR1 is SGHAT, CDR2 FQNNGV, per germline. V was clipped by 5 bases and J by 7 bases; unmatched bases: 8. DNA for the CDR3: TGTGCCAGCAGCAAAGCCGGGACTAGCGGGATTAATGAGCAGTTCTTC. It yields the protein CASSKAGTSGINEQFF.

This clone was recorded a few times. The rearrangement links TRBV6-5 to TRBJ1-6; the match to TRBD1 covers 9 bases. V gave up 6 bases and J gave up 8 bases; unmatched junction bases: 8. Per germline, CDR1 MNHEY and CDR2 SVGAGI. This CDR3 is 15 amino acids long. The chain's CDR3 is CASSKQGALDSPLHF. CDR3 bases: TGTGCCAGCAGCAAACAGGGGGCTTTGGATTCACCCCTCCACTTT.

The J gene is TRBJ1-1, the V gene TRBV5-1, with a weak D call TRBD1 (5 bases). CDR1 and CDR2 from the germline V gene are SGHRS and YFSETQ. The CDR3 spans 13 residues. V lost 4 bases, J lost 1 base, and 8 bases lay in between. The CDR3 DNA reads as TGCGCCAGCAGCAGGACACAGAACACTGAAGCTTTCTTT. Protein: CASSRTQNTEAFF.

This chain uses TRBV3-1 (or the pseudogene TRBV3-2) with TRBJ2-5; D is uncertain. With 6 bases removed from V and 2 bases from J, the gap between germline ends came to 10 bases. Germline CDR1 and CDR2: LGHDT and YNNKEL (reference sequence). This CDR3 spans 13 amino acids. The CDR3 nucleotides read TGTGCCAGCAGAGATGGCCAACAAGAGACCCAGTACTTC. It is translated as CASRDGQQETQYF.

The rearrangement joins TRBV12-5 to TRBJ2-7; unclear D gene. There are 11 residues in the CDR3. V lost 2 bases and J lost 6, with 5 bases in between. Germline values: CDR1 LGHNT, CDR2 FRNRAP. CDR3: CASGLSTEQYF. DNA of the CDR3: TGTGCTAGTGGTTTGAGCACCGAGCAGTACTTC.

Only a few counts were recorded for this clone. The gene calls are TRBV20-1 and TRBJ1-5; D remains ambiguous. This CDR3 contains 15 residues. Germline CDR1 reads DFQATT; CDR2 reads SNEGSKA (reference sequence). V lost 3 bases and J 4 bases, leaving 16 bases between the germline ends. The CDR3 sequence: CSASPSTGYNQPQHF. The CDR3 DNA is TGCAGTGCTAGTCCTAGTACTGGATATAATCAGCCCCAGCATTTT.

This clone came up a few times. The CDR3, as DNA: TGTGCCAGCAGTGAAAGGAGGCGGGGCACGATTGGCTACACCTTC. Protein: CASSERRRGTIGYTF. The V gene is TRBV6-1, the J gene TRBJ1-2; a possible D gene is TRBD1 (5 bases). This CDR3 has 15 residues. In germline, CDR1 is MNHNS, CDR2 SASEGT. V was cut by 2 bases and J by 7 bases, with 17 bases left in between.

V is TRBV5-1 and J is TRBJ1-1; the match to TRBD1 covers 8 bases. The germline CDR1 and CDR2 sequences are SGHRS and YFSETQ. Trimming cost V 2 bases and J 7 bases; bases outside gene matches: 1. This CDR3 region has 12 residues. CDR3 in DNA: TGCGCCAGCAGCTTAGGACAGGGTGAAGCTTTCTTT. Translation: CASSLGQGEAFF.